Listed below are T cell receptor beta chains from one sample, sequenced in a study of blood T cell repertoires in COVID-19. Here immunoSEQ multiplex PCR was the method, and the copy in TCRdb shows in-frame clones only, minus some. The data hold about 160,000 clones, with approximately 86% observed a single time. The sample consisted of peripheral blood. Source of these receptors: an older woman who had recovered from COVID-19. Each CDR3 is given with its conserved first and last residue. D genes are given only for firm matches. Rows may omit the clone size; those that give it use once, few, many or a size class.

j_call | d_call | v_call | cdr3_length | clone_size | cdr3_aa | cdr3_nt
TRBJ1-1 | . | TRBV19 | 13 | . | CASSIGTNTEAFF | TGTGCCAGTAGTATCGGGACAAACACTGAAGCTTTCTTT
TRBJ1-1 | . | TRBV29-1 | 12 | . | CSVAVPGPEAFF | TGCAGCGTTGCCGTACCTGGGCCTGAAGCTTTCTTT
TRBJ2-4 | . | TRBV20-1 | 11 | . | CSARERDITYF | TGCAGTGCTAGGGAACGGGACATCACGTACTTC
TRBJ1-3 | TRBD1 | TRBV28 | 16 | . | CASSSPGQGAGNTIYF | TGTGCCAGCAGTTCACCGGGACAGGGGGCTGGAAACACCATATATTTT
TRBJ2-2 | . | TRBV6-5 | 14 | . | CASSSSGFTGELFF | TGTGCCAGCAGTTCCTCTGGCTTCACCGGGGAGCTGTTTTTT
TRBJ1-1 | TRBD1 | TRBV5-1 | 15 | . | CASSLMGQGTSEAFF | TGCGCCAGCAGCTTGATGGGACAGGGGACCTCTGAAGCTTTCTTT
TRBJ2-1 | TRBD1 | TRBV11-3 | 13 | . | CASSPGQDFEQFF | TGTGCCAGCAGCCCGGGACAGGATTTTGAGCAGTTCTTC
TRBJ2-1 | TRBD1 | TRBV10-3 | 16 | . | CAISESGQGAWSEQFF | TGTGCCATCAGTGAGTCCGGACAGGGGGCGTGGAGTGAGCAGTTCTTC
TRBJ2-7 | . | TRBV12-3/TRBV12-4 | 13 | . | CASSSELLYEQYF | TGTGCCAGCAGTTCGGAGCTACTCTACGAGCAGTACTTC
TRBJ2-5 | TRBD2 | TRBV10-1 | 13 | . | CASSPGRGETQYF | TGCGCCAGCAGCCCTGGGAGGGGAGAGACCCAGTACTTC
TRBJ2-5 | TRBD1 | TRBV2 | 12 | . | CASRDRGETQYF | TGTGCCAGTAGAGACAGGGGAGAGACCCAGTACTTC
TRBJ1-4 | . | TRBV6-5 | 15 | . | CASSYSGAGDEKLFF | TGTGCCAGCAGTTACTCTGGGGCAGGAGATGAAAAACTGTTTTTT
TRBJ2-1 | TRBD2 | TRBV29-1 | 21 | . | CSVEGKAGLAGGPSSYNEQFF | TGCAGCGTTGAAGGGAAGGCGGGACTAGCGGGGGGGCCCAGCTCCTACAATGAGCAGTTCTTC
TRBJ1-3 | TRBD1 | TRBV6-1 | 15 | . | CASTLQGTAGNTIYF | TGTGCCAGCACGTTACAGGGGACCGCTGGAAACACCATATATTTT
TRBJ2-3 | TRBD2 | TRBV7-8 | 18 | . | CASSFAGTSGASTDTQYF | TGTGCCAGCAGCTTCGCTGGGACTAGCGGAGCTAGCACAGATACGCAGTATTTT
TRBJ2-3 | . | TRBV27 | 15 | . | CASSLSSGVTDTQYF | TGTGCCAGCAGTTTATCATCGGGGGTCACAGATACGCAGTATTTT
TRBJ2-1 | . | TRBV28 | 13 | once | CASSGGGPNEQFF | TGTGCCAGCAGTGGGGGGGGCCCAAATGAGCAGTTCTTC
TRBJ2-3 | . | TRBV7-2 | 12 | . | CASSTYTDTQYF | TGTGCCAGCAGCACTTACACAGATACGCAGTATTTT
TRBJ2-1 | . | TRBV18 | 12 | . | CASSRTENEQFF | TGTGCCAGCTCAAGGACAGAGAATGAGCAGTTCTTC
TRBJ2-7 | TRBD1 | TRBV28 | 16 | . | CASSSAGTGRPYEQYF | TGTGCCAGCAGTTCCGCCGGGACAGGGCGCCCCTACGAGCAGTACTTC
TRBJ1-2 | . | TRBV28 | 16 | . | CASTRSFRDTIYGYTF | TGTGCCAGCACTCGGAGCTTCAGGGACACGATCTATGGCTACACCTTC
TRBJ1-2 | . | TRBV21-1 | 15 | . | CASSKWLAWCYGYTF | TGTGCCAGCAGCAAATGGTTAGCATGGTGCTATGGCTACACCTTC
TRBJ2-5 | . | TRBV18 | 15 | once | CASSPNGQIGETQYF | TGTGCCAGCTCACCAAATGGACAGATAGGAGAGACCCAGTACTTC
TRBJ1-1 | TRBD1 | TRBV11-1 | 14 | . | CASKSQGANTEAFF | TGTGCCAGCAAATCACAGGGGGCTAACACTGAAGCTTTCTTT
TRBJ1-1 | . | TRBV5-1 | 12 | . | CASSLGQNEAFF | TGCGCCAGCAGCTTGGGACAAAATGAGGCTTTCTTT
TRBJ1-1 | . | TRBV6-5 | 13 | . | CASSPAGAGEAFF | TGTGCCAGCAGTCCGGCGGGGGCCGGTGAAGCTTTCTTT
TRBJ2-7 | TRBD2 | TRBV7-2 | 15 | . | CASSLVAGGLGEQYF | TGTGCCAGCAGCTTAGTGGCGGGGGGTTTAGGGGAGCAGTACTTC
TRBJ2-2 | . | TRBV11-1 | 13 | . | CASTGPNTGELFF | TGTGCCAGTACAGGGCCGAACACCGGGGAGCTGTTTTTT
TRBJ2-3 | TRBD2 | TRBV4-2 | 15 | . | CASSLERGGTDTQYF | TGTGCCAGCAGCCTTGAGCGGGGGGGCACAGATACGCAGTATTTT
TRBJ2-5 | . | TRBV28 | 14 | . | CASSPAAVWETQYF | TGTGCCAGCAGCCCCGCGGCGGTGTGGGAGACCCAGTACTTC
TRBJ1-5 | TRBD1 | TRBV18 | 13 | . | CASSLSRGQPQHF | TGTGCCAGCTCCCTTTCCAGGGGGCAGCCCCAGCATTTT